Each of the 21 T cell receptor beta chains below was sequenced from the same sample in a study of T-cell memory formation after mild COVID-19. TCRdb itself ran the 5' RACE reads through MiXCR, one entry per CDR3 protein. The profile shows approximately 290,000 distinct CDR3 sequences, less than 20% of them singletons. The specimen was PBMCs or a T cell subset sorted from them (not recorded which). These receptors were obtained from a man between 18 and 35 years old who had mild COVID-19 (a few samples of this study predate the infection). Cell type and time point are not known.

V usage is TRBV5-1 and J usage is TRBJ1-2, with D tentatively TRBD1 (5 bases). The CDR3 runs 17 residues. The V gene's germline CDR1 is SGHRS and CDR2 YFSETQ. V was pared by 9 bases and J by 4 bases, with 28 bases between. The CDR3 region has the DNA TGCGCCAAAATTAAGGGCAGGGATCCCCTTCGAACCTATGGCTACACCTTC. This translates into CAKIKGRDPLRTYGYTF.

This clonotype has at least ten counts. The gene calls are TRBV12-3 or TRBV12-4 and TRBJ2-1; D is possibly TRBD1 or TRBD2 (5 bases each). This CDR3 region has 13 residues. V was pared by 3 bases and J by 7 bases, with 10 bases between. CDR3 region: CASSLGEANEQFF. DNA of the CDR3: TGTGCCAGCAGTTTGGGGGAAGCTAATGAGCAGTTCTTC.

About this clonotype: This may come from a read error, since a much larger clone is one base off. The chain employs TRBV9 and TRBJ2-3; D uncertain. Trimming left V 4 bases short and J 2 bases short, with 5 bases between. Per germline, CDR1 SGDLS and CDR2 YYNGEE. The CDR3 sequence is 12 residues long. This CDR3 is CASSWVTDTQYF. The CDR3 DNA sequence: TGTGCCAGCAGCTGGGTCACAGATACGCAGTATTTT.

This clonotype has more than one count but fewer than ten. J is TRBJ2-5 and V is TRBV7-2; TRBD2 matches at 13 bases. This CDR3 contains 15 residues. The germline CDR1 and CDR2 sequences are SGHTA and FQGNSA. J was trimmed by 5 bases and V by 4 bases; bases with no gene match: 4. CDR3 sequence reads: CASSWTSGGGETQYF. The CDR3 nucleotides read TGTGCCAGCAGCTGGACTAGCGGGGGAGGCGAGACCCAGTACTTC.

This clonotype has only a few counts. V usage is TRBV3-1 and J usage is TRBJ2-5; TRBD2 agrees at 9 bases. Per the germline V gene, CDR1 is LGHDT and CDR2 is YNNKEL (reference sequence). The junction had 2 bases not matched to a gene; V was cut back by 0 bases and J by 3 bases. This CDR3 has 15 residues. The CDR3 protein is CASSQERGGEETQYF. As DNA, the CDR3 is TGTGCCAGCAGCCAAGAACGCGGGGGGGAAGAGACCCAGTACTTC.

This clonotype was recorded at least ten times. One end of the junction is discordant with germline, which a read error may explain. The chain links TRBV7-3 to TRBJ1-2; unclear D gene. Germline loops: CDR1 SGHTA, CDR2 FQGTGA. The CDR3 is 13 amino acids. As DNA, the CDR3 is TGTGCCAGCAGCTCGGACGCGCGAGCCTACCCCCTCTTC. Translated, it gives CASSSDARAYPLF.

This clonotype has a handful of counts. The V and J genes are TRBV28 and TRBJ2-3; 8 nucleotides line up with TRBD2. Germline CDR1 reads MDHEN; CDR2 reads SYDVKM. The length of the CDR3 is 15 residues. Unmatched junction bases numbered 8, after V lost 6 bases and J lost 3 bases. The CDR3 here is CASRSPGLETDTQYF. The CDR3 DNA reads TGTGCCAGCAGATCCCCGGGACTAGAGACAGATACGCAGTATTTT.

The genes are TRBV18 and TRBJ2-3, with 8 bases identical to TRBD2. The CDR3 totals 16 residues. Germline lookup yields CDR1 KGHSH and CDR2 LQKENI. V trimming: 3 bases; J trimming: 3 bases; junction bases outside the gene matches: 8. As DNA, the CDR3 is TGTGCCAGCTCACCCCGCGGGGGGCGTGTGACAGATACGCAGTATTTT. As protein: CASSPRGGRVTDTQYF.

This clonotype occurred a few times. The chain recombines TRBV24-1 with TRBJ2-7; D may match TRBD1 or TRBD2 (5 bases each). The CDR3 runs 17 residues. The V and J ends lost 4 bases and 3 bases respectively, with 21 bases between them. CDR1 KGHDR and CDR2 SFDVKD come from the germline V gene. The CDR3 region has the DNA TGTGCCACCAGTGACTTGGCCCGGGACCGAATTTTCTACGAGCAGTACGTC. This translates into CATSDLARDRIFYEQYV.

This clonotype has just a few counts. The chain couples TRBV19 to TRBJ2-6; D is ambiguous. CDR1 LNHDA and CDR2 SQIVND come from the germline V gene (reference sequence). Trimming removed 4 bases at V and 4 bases at J, with 11 bases between. This CDR3 spans 15 amino acids. In DNA form, the CDR3 reads TGTGCCAGTAGTAACCCAGGTGCCGGGGCCAACGTCCTGACTTTC. It is translated as CASSNPGAGANVLTF.

The V call is TRBV12-3 or TRBV12-4, the J call TRBJ2-1, with 9 bases identical to TRBD2. The CDR3 consists of 15 residues. Trimming at V came to 7 bases and at J to 8 bases, leaving 12 bases not matched to a gene. CDR3: CASNPSSGVPHEQFF. The CDR3 coding sequence is TGTGCCAGCAATCCTTCTAGCGGGGTTCCCCATGAGCAGTTCTTC.

The genes are TRBV7-8 and TRBJ1-2, with 9 bases that match TRBD1. CDR1 is SGHVS and CDR2 is FQNEAQ in the germline V gene. The CDR3 runs 16 residues. The V gene end was trimmed by 1 base and the J gene end by 2 bases; junction bases not matched to a gene: 5. This CDR3 is CASSLVSTGGNYGYTF. The CDR3 bases are TGTGCCAGCAGCTTAGTATCGACAGGGGGGAACTATGGCTACACCTTC.

The CDR3 sequence: CASSLPGHYEQFF. The CDR3 DNA is TGTGCCAGCAGCCTCCCGGGACACTATGAGCAGTTCTTC. The chain carries TRBV7-3 and TRBJ2-1; D possibly corresponds to TRBD1 (6 bases). Germline-derived CDR1 and CDR2 are SGHTA and FQGTGA. Trimming cost V 5 bases and J 8 bases, with 13 bases left between them. The CDR3 totals 13 residues.

This clonotype turned up a few times. This sequence joins TRBV20-1 and TRBJ2-5; D is possibly TRBD2 (6 bases). V was clipped by 6 bases and J by 5 bases, with 19 bases between them. CDR3 length: 14 residues. Germline V lookup: CDR1 DFQATT, CDR2 SNEGSKA (reference sequence). In DNA, the CDR3 is TGCAGTGCCACACGACTAGAGGGGACGGAGACCCAGTACTTC. Residues: CSATRLEGTETQYF.

The chain employs TRBV7-2 and TRBJ1-5, with no clear D. The germline gives CDR1 SGHTA, CDR2 FQGNSA. The CDR3 consists of 13 residues. Trimming pared 0 bases from V and 8 bases from J, leaving 8 bases between. The CDR3 DNA reads TGTGCCAGCAGCTTAGCGGCTTCCAAGCCCCAGCATTTT. It yields the protein CASSLAASKPQHF. The whole variable domain, remainder taken from reference TRBV7-2 and TRBJ1-5, is GAGVSQSPSNKVTEKGKDVELRCDPISGHTALYWYRQSLGQGLEFLIYFQGNSAPDKSGLPSDRFSAERTGGSVSTLTIQRTQQEDSAVYLCASSLAASKPQHFGDGTRLSIL.

The gene calls are TRBV11-2 and TRBJ2-1; D may be TRBD2 (6 bases). Germline V lookup: CDR1 SGHAT, CDR2 FQNNGV. This CDR3 is 13 amino acids long. The germline V and J ends were trimmed by 5 bases and 8 bases, with 13 bases remaining between them. The CDR3 region has the DNA TGTGCCAGCAGCCCAAGACTAGGCGATGAGCAGTTCTTC. Its translation is CASSPRLGDEQFF. The full variable domain, its missing parts supplied by reference TRBV11-2 and TRBJ2-1, is EAGVAQSPRYKIIEKRQSVAFWCNPISGHATLYWYQQILGQGPKLLIQFQNNGVVDDSQLPKDRFSAERLKGVDSTLKIQPAKLEDSAVYLCASSPRLGDEQFFGPGTRLTVL.

This clonotype was counted a few times. This rearrangement joins TRBV6-1 to TRBJ2-1; possible D gene TRBD1, 6 bases. The germline V and J ends were trimmed by 3 bases and 9 bases, with 12 bases remaining between them. The germline V gene has CDR1 MNHNS and CDR2 SASEGT. The CDR3 is 13 amino acids. CDR3 sequence: CASSEPGVSEQFF. The CDR3 region has the DNA TGTGCCAGCAGTGAGCCAGGGGTATCTGAGCAGTTCTTC.

This sequence joins TRBV20-1 and TRBJ1-4; 8 bases map to TRBD1. This CDR3 spans 14 amino acids. The ends lost 0 bases at V and 10 bases at J; junction bases unmatched: 7. Germline V gene sequence: CDR1 DFQATT, CDR2 SNEGSKA (reference sequence). The CDR3: CSAREDRAGGKLFF. CDR3 in DNA: TGCAGTGCTAGAGAGGACAGGGCGGGGGGAAAACTGTTTTTT.

V gene TRBV5-1 combines with J gene TRBJ2-5; D might be TRBD1 or TRBD2, each matching 6 bases. V was pared by 4 bases and J by 5 bases, with 15 bases between. This CDR3 contains 14 residues. CDR1 SGHRS and CDR2 YFSETQ come from the germline V gene. The CDR3 DNA is TGCGCCAGCAGCCTCTCGGGGGCGCGGGAGACCCAGTACTTC. Translating it yields CASSLSGARETQYF.

The chain combines TRBV5-1 with TRBJ2-2; 9 nucleotides align to TRBD1. The V gene end was trimmed by 4 bases and the J gene end by 3 bases; junction bases not matched to a gene: 7. There are 16 residues in the CDR3. Germline CDR1 and CDR2: SGHRS and YFSETQ. CDR3 region: CASSLDRGRDTGELFF. CDR3 DNA: TGCGCCAGCAGCCTGGACAGGGGCAGGGACACCGGGGAGCTGTTTTTT.

The chain has TRBV7-2 and TRBJ1-1; D perhaps matches TRBD1 (5 bases). Germline CDR1 is SGHTA and CDR2 is FQGNSA. The CDR3 is 14 amino acids. V was clipped by 7 bases and J by 3 bases, with 15 bases between them. The CDR3: CASNNPGRHTEAFF. In DNA form, the CDR3 reads TGTGCCAGCAACAATCCAGGGAGGCACACTGAAGCTTTCTTT. The full variable domain, in which reference TRBV7-2 and TRBJ1-1 provide the parts outside the CDR3, is GAGVSQSPSNKVTEKGKDVELRCDPISGHTALYWYRQSLGQGLEFLIYFQGNSAPDKSGLPSDRFSAERTGGSVSTLTIQRTQQEDSAVYLCASNNPGRHTEAFFGQGTRLTVV.